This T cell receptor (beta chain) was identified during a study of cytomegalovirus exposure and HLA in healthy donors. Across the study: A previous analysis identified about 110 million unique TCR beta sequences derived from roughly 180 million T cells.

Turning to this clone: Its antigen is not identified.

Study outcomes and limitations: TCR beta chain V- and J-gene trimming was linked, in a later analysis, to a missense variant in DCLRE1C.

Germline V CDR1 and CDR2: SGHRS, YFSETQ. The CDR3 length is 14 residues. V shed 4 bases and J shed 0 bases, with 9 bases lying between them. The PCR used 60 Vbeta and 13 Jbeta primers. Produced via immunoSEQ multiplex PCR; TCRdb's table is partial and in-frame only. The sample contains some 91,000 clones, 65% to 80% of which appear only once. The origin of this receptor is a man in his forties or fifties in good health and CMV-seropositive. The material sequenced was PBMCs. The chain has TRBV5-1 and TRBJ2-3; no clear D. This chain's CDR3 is CASSRRTSTDTQYF. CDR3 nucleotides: TGCGCCAGCAGCCGCCGTACTAGCACAGATACGCAGTATTTT. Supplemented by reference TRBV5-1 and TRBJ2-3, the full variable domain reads KAGVTQTPRYLIKTRGQQVTLSCSPISGHRSVSWYQQTPGQGLQFLFEYFSETQRNKGNFPGRFSGRQFSNSRSEMNVSTLELGDSALYLCASSRRTSTDTQYFGPGTRLTVL.